This entry lists 2 T cell receptor beta chains sequenced from one sample in a study of shared clonotypes between healthy human individuals. TCRdb's table, derived via immunoSEQ multiplex PCR, lists solely in-frame clones and lacks some. The sample lists 2 million to 2.5 million clones; approximately 94% were seen once. Sequenced input: naive CD4+ T cells sorted from blood. Regarding subset: CD45RA+ positively selected. The receptors were gathered from a man aged 18 to 29 in good health.

The V and J genes are TRBV25-1 and TRBJ1-2; a possible D gene is TRBD1 (5 bases). In germline, CDR1 is MGHDK, CDR2 SYGVNS. This CDR3 spans 12 amino acids. Trimming took 9 bases from V and 8 from J, leaving 16 bases between them. The DNA for the CDR3 is TGTGCCAGTATTGGGGGGGTTGAAGGCTACACCTTC. Protein sequence: CASIGGVEGYTF.

CDR3 bases: TGCGCCAGCAGCTTGGAGGGACAGGGATATGAAAAACTGTTTTTT. Translating it yields CASSLEGQGYEKLFF. The chain couples TRBV5-1 to TRBJ1-4; TRBD1 matches at 9 bases. The V and J ends lost 0 bases and 6 bases, in that order; junction bases with no gene match: 3. Per the germline V gene, CDR1 is SGHRS and CDR2 is YFSETQ. The CDR3 extends over 15 amino acids.